These T cell receptor beta chains were read from a single sample in a study of T-cell reconstitution after alpha-beta-depleted transplantation in children. One entry per CDR3 protein results from TCRdb running MiXCR on the PCR reads. The sample includes 500,000 or so distinct CDR3 sequences, about 10% of them seen just once. The input for sequencing was PBMCs, mostly from graft donor cells, taken 180 days after TCRalphabeta/CD19-depleted stem cell transplant. The receptors derive from a female patient aged 2-10 years who had a stem cell transplant for aplastic anemia, so the T cells may come from the graft donor. The CDR3 runs from the conserved cysteine through the conserved F or W. D genes are given only for firm matches. Not every row has a clone size; where given, it reads once, few, many or a size class.

>TRBJ1-1|-|-|TRBV28
CASSPSGFMNTEAFF
TGTGCCAGCAGTCCCTCAGGGTTCATGAACACTGAAGCTTTCTTT
>TRBJ2-3|-|TRBD2|TRBV2
CASSEIPGLAGTDTQYF
TGTGCCAGCAGTGAAATTCCCGGGCTAGCGGGAACGGATACGCAGTATTTT
>TRBJ1-1|-|-|TRBV15
CATSTGLIQKNTEAVF
TGTGCCACCAGTACCGGCCTTATACAAAAAAACACTGAAGCTGTCTTT
>TRBJ2-1|many|-|TRBV9
CASSPPHYNEQFF
TGTGCCAGCAGCCCTCCCCACTACAATGAGCAGTTCTTC
>TRBJ2-7|few|-|TRBV20-1
CSAPGGGASYEQYF
TGCAGTGCCCCCGGGGGCGGCGCCTCCTACGAGCAGTACTTC
>TRBJ2-7|many|TRBD2|TRBV18
CASSPTPGLAPYEQYF
TGTGCCAGCTCACCTACTCCGGGACTAGCCCCCTACGAGCAGTACTTC
>TRBJ1-5|few|-|TRBV7-2
CASSLAGPVGNQPQHF
TGTGCCAGCAGCTTAGCAGGCCCAGTTGGCAATCAGCCCCAGCATTTT
>TRBJ2-1|-|TRBD2|TRBV12-3/TRBV12-4
CASQGLAGEYNEQFF
TGTGCCAGCCAGGGACTAGCGGGAGAGTACAATGAGCAGTTCTTC
>TRBJ2-7|few|-|TRBV12-3/TRBV12-4
CASTITGSYEQYF
TGTGCCAGCACCATTACGGGGTCCTACGAGCAGTACTTC
>TRBJ1-6|few|-|TRBV20-1
CSARDRNNSPLHF
TGCAGTGCTAGGGACCGAAATAATTCACCCCTCCACTTT
>TRBJ2-5|many|-|TRBV12-3/TRBV12-4
CASSLEEGPQETQYF
TGTGCCAGCAGTTTAGAGGAAGGGCCGCAAGAGACCCAGTACTTC
>TRBJ1-4|many|TRBD1|TRBV28
CASSFSGGGEKLFF
TGTGCCAGCAGTTTTTCAGGGGGAGGCGAAAAACTGTTTTTT
>TRBJ2-1|few|TRBD2|TRBV12-3/TRBV12-4
CASSHTSGYNEQFF
TGTGCCAGCAGCCACACTAGCGGCTACAATGAGCAGTTCTTC
>TRBJ1-1|few|-|TRBV28
CAAGRAPMNTEAFF
TGTGCCGCCGGGAGGGCCCCCATGAACACTGAAGCTTTCTTT
>TRBJ2-2|few|-|TRBV9
CASSVGGRANTGELFF
TGTGCCAGCAGCGTAGGTGGCAGGGCGAACACCGGGGAGCTGTTTTTT
>TRBJ2-1|many|TRBD2|TRBV27
CASSFGTNSYNEQFF
TGTGCCAGCAGTTTTGGGACTAACTCCTACAATGAGCAGTTCTTC
>TRBJ2-7|many|-|TRBV28
CASSSRAPYEQYF
TGTGCCAGCAGTTCCAGGGCCCCCTACGAGCAGTACTTC
>TRBJ2-7|few|TRBD2|TRBV28
CASSLGLALSYEQYF
TGTGCCAGCAGTCTCGGACTAGCCCTGTCCTACGAGCAGTACTTC
>TRBJ2-7|few|TRBD2|TRBV28
CATNPGRALYEQYF
TGTGCCACGAACCCGGGGAGGGCCCTCTACGAGCAGTACTTC
>TRBJ2-5|few|TRBD2|TRBV20-1
CSAEGTSGDYQETQYF
TGCAGTGCTGAGGGGACTAGCGGGGATTACCAAGAGACCCAGTACTTC
>TRBJ2-1|few|TRBD2|TRBV19
CATHRTSGSYNEQFF
TGTGCCACCCACCGGACTAGCGGGTCCTACAATGAGCAGTTCTTC
>TRBJ1-5|-|TRBD1|TRBV28
CASSFRDRDSQPQHF
TGTGCCAGCAGTTTCCGGGACAGGGACAGTCAGCCCCAGCATTTT
>TRBJ1-2|-|-|TRBV28
CASSLGMGGYGYTF
TGTGCCAGCAGTTTAGGCATGGGAGGCTATGGCTACACCTTC
>TRBJ2-1|-|TRBD2|TRBV14
CASSQAPRTSGSLGQFF
TGTGCCAGCAGCCAAGCACCCAGGACTAGCGGGAGTCTAGGGCAGTTCTTC
>TRBJ2-1|-|TRBD2|TRBV9
CASSPWRFHPSGSGNEQFF
TGTGCCAGCAGCCCCTGGAGGTTCCACCCCAGCGGGAGCGGGAATGAGCAGTTCTTC
>TRBJ2-1|-|TRBD2|TRBV5-1
CASSLSPRRAGGRNEQFF
TGCGCCAGCAGCTTGAGCCCACGCAGAGCGGGAGGGCGAAATGAGCAGTTCTTC